This entry features one T cell receptor beta chain sequence. This sample is drawn from a study of glioma-infiltrating T cells after dendritic cell vaccination. The immunoSEQ assay amplified TCRB CDR3 from up to 2 ug DNA. The primer mix had 60 V beta and 13 J beta primers. TCRdb keeps only in-frame clones here, not all; method: immunoSEQ multiplex PCR. The table shows tens of thousands of clones, with roughly 87% occurring only once. The time point was: after dendritic cell vaccination, including at tumor progression/relapse. PBMC sampling occurred before vaccination, two weeks after the third dose, and at progression. The sequences come from blood, collected after dendritic cell vaccination. This TCR was sampled from a human donor with glioblastoma.

The DNA for the CDR3 is TGTGCCAGCAGCTTACCTCAACCTATAGATGGCTACACCTTC. Translation gives CASSLPQPIDGYTF. This rearrangement joins TRBV7-9 to TRBJ1-2, with D hard to call. In germline, CDR1 is SEHNR, CDR2 FQNEAQ (reference sequence). The CDR3 has 14 amino acids. V shed 2 bases and J shed 6 bases, with 13 bases lying between them. Together with reference TRBV7-9 and TRBJ1-2, the CDR3 gives the full variable domain: DTGVSQNPRHKITKRGQNVTFRCDPISEHNRLYWYRQTLGQGPEFLTYFQNEAQLEKSRLLSDRFSAERPKGSFSTLEIQRTEQGDSAMYLCASSLPQPIDGYTFGSGTRLTVV.